This T cell receptor (beta chain) emerged from a study of T-cell reconstitution after alpha-beta-depleted transplantation in children. Study conclusions and caveats: Newly produced T cells mostly provided counts and TCRbeta diversity after one year, as hyperexpanded clones declined. Several hundred expanded graft clones reportedly were the source of alpha-beta T cells about two months after transplant. In some patients, recipient T cells and intrathymic progenitors surviving conditioning explained high day-60 diversity.

The table lists this clonotype with many counts. Its antigen is currently unknown. It was with unique molecular identifiers that the TCRbeta library was prepared. TCRdb ran MiXCR on the PCR reads and lists one entry per CDR3 protein. The sample records some 300,000 distinct CDR3 sequences, 10% being singletons. V shed 3 bases, J shed 4 bases, and the junction held 7 bases outside the gene matches. The V gene's germline CDR1 is LNHNV and CDR2 YYDKDF (reference sequence). The CDR3 covers 15 residues. V usage is TRBV15 and J usage is TRBJ2-5; 8 nucleotides match TRBD2. The clonotype was recovered from a boy less than two years old with acute myeloid leukemia, due to receive a stem cell transplant. The sample in question was PBMCs, obtained before TCRalphabeta/CD19-depleted stem cell transplant. The CDR3 here is CATSSVQRGRETQYF. DNA of the CDR3: TGTGCCACCAGCAGTGTACAGCGGGGGCGAGAGACCCAGTACTTC.